Following are 7 T cell receptor beta chains from one sample sequenced in a study of blood T cell repertoires in COVID-19. Libraries were prepared by immunoSEQ multiplex PCR; TCRdb keeps only in-frame clonotypes and omits some of them. The sample consists of 80,000 to 95,000 clones, 77% of them appearing once. Sequencing was carried out using peripheral blood. These receptors all come from a woman older than 75 with acute or convalescent COVID-19.

This clone was counted only a few times. The V and J genes are TRBV28 and TRBJ2-7, with 7 bases fitting TRBD2. The V and J ends lost 6 bases and 3 bases, in that order; junction bases with no gene match: 14. The CDR3 length is 16 residues. From germline, CDR1 is MDHEN and CDR2 SYDVKM. CDR3 bases: TGTGCCAGCAGCCCATCACGAGGCGGGAGCAACTACGAGCAGTACTTC. Protein: CASSPSRGGSNYEQYF.

This clone was seen a single time. A junction boundary mismatches the germline segment, possibly from a read error. Other DNA sequences in the same sample also yield this CDR3. The chain carries TRBV5-1 and TRBJ1-5; TRBD1 matches 9 bases. The germline gives CDR1 SGHRS, CDR2 YFSETQ. This CDR3 is built from 14 residues. This chain's CDR3 is CASSLGQGGEPQHF. The CDR3 DNA sequence: TGCGCCAGTAGCTTGGGACAGGGCGGGGAGCCCCAGCATTTT.

V is TRBV9 and J is TRBJ2-5; D is perhaps TRBD2 (6 bases). The CDR3 extends over 14 amino acids. In germline, CDR1 is SGDLS, CDR2 YYNGEE. V lost 2 bases to trimming and J lost 2 bases, with 10 bases between them. The CDR3 DNA reads TGTGCCAGCAGCGTCTTGGGGACTCAAGAGACCCAGTACTTC. It encodes CASSVLGTQETQYF.

This clone was found a few times. V usage is TRBV7-2 and J usage is TRBJ2-5; 10 bases agree with TRBD2. The CDR3 is 14 amino acids. The V gene end was trimmed by 6 bases and the J gene end by 5 bases; junction bases not matched to a gene: 6. Germline V gene data show CDR1 as SGHTA and CDR2 as FQGNSA. This CDR3 reads CASRPSLAGETQYF. In nucleotides, the CDR3 is TGTGCCAGCAGGCCCTCACTAGCGGGGGAGACCCAGTACTTC.

This clone was counted only a few times. The chain carries TRBV5-4 and TRBJ2-2; tentatively, D is TRBD2 (5 bases). Germline V gene data show CDR1 as SGHNT and CDR2 as YYREEE (reference sequence). Trimming cost V 0 bases and J 4 bases, with 10 bases left between them. This CDR3 comprises 15 residues. The CDR3 coding sequence is TGTGCCAGCAGCTTGGGGCGCACTAGCACCGGGGAGCTGTTTTTT. Protein sequence: CASSLGRTSTGELFF.

Remarks on this clone: At one of its ends the junction is not consistent with the germline gene, which may arise from a read error. The CDR3 is CASGESQGSF. The DNA for the CDR3 is TGTGCCAGCGGCGAATCACAGGGGAGTTTC. The chain uses TRBV28 and TRBJ1-2, with 7 bases that match TRBD1. CDR1 and CDR2 (germline): MDHEN, SYDVKM. The CDR3 extends over 10 amino acids.

As DNA, the CDR3 is TGTGCCAGCAGCTTAGCAGGCGGAGGGGCAGGGGCTTTCTTT. This encodes CASSLAGGGAGAFF. This chain uses TRBV7-2 with TRBJ1-1; possible D gene TRBD1, 5 bases. Trimming cost V 0 bases and J 11 bases, with 16 bases left between them. This CDR3 spans 14 amino acids. The germline V gene has CDR1 SGHTA and CDR2 FQGNSA.